This passage covers 30 T cell receptor beta chains from one sample sequenced in a study of cytomegalovirus exposure and HLA in healthy donors. A multiplex PCR was run with 60 Vbeta primers and 13 Jbeta primers. TCRdb's table, derived via immunoSEQ multiplex PCR, lists solely in-frame clones and lacks some. Of roughly 170,000 clones in the sample, around 78% are singletons; the top ten hold 0.6% to 0.9%. Source material: PBMCs. The origin of the receptors is a female donor in good health and CMV-seronegative.

The chain links TRBV29-1 to TRBJ2-2, with 7 bases identical to TRBD1. Germline V lookup: CDR1 SQVTM, CDR2 ANQGSEA. The CDR3 loop spans 13 amino acids. The V gene end was trimmed by 5 bases and the J gene end by 4 bases; junction bases not matched to a gene: 4. The CDR3 sequence: CSVTGERTGELFF. CDR3 DNA sequence: TGCAGCGTTACAGGGGAGCGCACCGGGGAGCTGTTTTTT.

The chain carries TRBV20-1 and TRBJ1-2; perhaps TRBD1 as D (5 bases). The ends were cut back, 5 bases at V and 8 bases at J, with 12 bases in the middle. Germline-derived CDR1 and CDR2 are DFQATT and SNEGSKA (reference sequence). The CDR3 extends over 11 amino acids. In DNA, the CDR3 is TGCAGTGCTCCAAAAGGGGTGGGCTACACCTTC. Its protein is CSAPKGVGYTF.

This clone appeared a single time. V is TRBV30 and J is TRBJ1-1, with 7 nucleotides matching TRBD1. The J segment lost 3 bases and the V segment lost 1 base, leaving 8 bases of the junction unmatched. CDR1 GTSNPN and CDR2 SVGIG come from the germline V gene (reference sequence). The CDR3 has 15 amino acids. The chain's CDR3 is CAWSDPGQLYTEAFF. Here the CDR3 DNA reads TGTGCCTGGAGTGACCCGGGACAGCTTTACACTGAAGCTTTCTTT.

The chain couples TRBV7-9 to TRBJ1-1; 8 bases line up with TRBD1. The germline V gene has CDR1 SEHNR and CDR2 FQNEAQ (reference sequence). J lost 2 bases, V lost 5 bases, and 10 bases had no gene match. This CDR3 has 16 amino acids. CDR3 bases: TGTGCCAGCAGCGAAGGACAGGGCCGTCCCAACACTGAAGCTTTCTTT. Its translation: CASSEGQGRPNTEAFF.

This rearrangement joins TRBV9 to TRBJ1-1; no clear D gene. Germline V gene data show CDR1 as SGDLS and CDR2 as YYNGEE. Deletions cut 0 bases from V and 1 base from J, with 4 bases between. The CDR3 is 13 residues long. CDR3 coding DNA: TGTGCCAGCAGCGTAGGCAGGAACACTGAAGCTTTCTTT. Residues: CASSVGRNTEAFF.

The rearrangement uses TRBV7-8 and TRBJ2-5; perhaps TRBD2 as D (5 bases). The CDR3 length is 13 residues. Trimming shortened V by 5 bases and J by 1 base, and 8 bases separated the two germline ends. Germline values: CDR1 SGHVS, CDR2 FQNEAQ. For the CDR3, the DNA is TGTGCCAGCAGCGTGGGAGTCCAAGAGACCCAGTACTTC. Protein product: CASSVGVQETQYF.

The count of this clone is one. CDR3 amino acids: CASSADRPGANVLTF. The CDR3 DNA reads as TGTGCCAGCAGCGCTGACAGGCCTGGGGCCAACGTCCTGACTTTC. The V gene is TRBV7-2, the J gene TRBJ2-6; possible D gene TRBD1, 6 bases. CDR1 SGHTA and CDR2 FQGNSA come from the germline V gene. With 5 bases removed from V and 2 bases from J, the gap between germline ends came to 10 bases. The CDR3 has 15 residues.

The gene calls are TRBV7-2 and TRBJ1-1; D gene unclear. V lost 5 bases and J 7 bases, leaving 23 bases between the germline ends. Germline CDR1 and CDR2: SGHTA and FQGNSA. The CDR3 spans 16 residues. CDR3 region: CASSHPPPSGVVEAFF. The CDR3 DNA reads TGTGCCAGCAGCCATCCTCCCCCTTCCGGGGTGGTTGAAGCTTTCTTT.

This chain joins TRBV28 and TRBJ2-3; tentatively, D is TRBD2 (6 bases). With 9 bases removed from V and 1 base from J, the gap between germline ends came to 11 bases. The length of the CDR3 is 13 residues. In germline, CDR1 is MDHEN, CDR2 SYDVKM. The CDR3 bases are TGTGCCAGTCGCTGGGGGGGCACAGATACGCAGTATTTT. Translated: CASRWGGTDTQYF.

The CDR3 here is CASSPPRGREAFF. CDR3 DNA: TGCGCCAGCAGTCCCCCTAGGGGCAGGGAAGCTTTCTTT. J is TRBJ1-1 and V is TRBV23-1, with D possibly matching TRBD1 (5 bases). TRBV23-1 is assigned to the ORF class and has an uncertain function. V was cut by 4 bases and J by 8 bases, with 14 bases left in between. CDR3 size: 13 residues.

This clone showed up just a few times. The rearrangement uses TRBV25-1 and TRBJ1-2, with D maybe TRBD1 (5 bases). Trimming removed 4 bases at V and 6 bases at J, with 18 bases between. Germline V gene data show CDR1 as MGHDK and CDR2 as SYGVNS. This CDR3 has 15 amino acids. CDR3 region: CASSGLSEGKDGYTF. The CDR3 DNA reads as TGTGCCAGCAGTGGACTCTCGGAGGGGAAGGATGGCTACACCTTC.

The rearrangement joins TRBV6-5 to TRBJ2-1; 7 bases line up with TRBD2. V was pared by 6 bases and J by 14 bases, with 13 bases of the junction left unmatched. Germline V CDR1 and CDR2: MNHEY, SVGAGI. The CDR3 extends over 13 amino acids. CDR3: CASRERGAGREFF. In DNA form, the CDR3 reads TGTGCCAGCAGGGAGAGAGGGGCAGGGAGGGAGTTCTTC.

The rearrangement joins TRBV9 to TRBJ2-3; 9 bases agree with TRBD2. Losses at the gene ends were 0 bases for V and 14 bases for J; bases not matched to a gene: 10. The CDR3 contains 14 residues. CDR1 and CDR2 from the germline V gene are SGDLS and YYNGEE. CDR3 protein: CASSVDWGGRALYF. The DNA of the CDR3 is TGTGCCAGCAGCGTAGATTGGGGCGGGAGGGCCTTGTATTTT.

V usage is TRBV5-1 and J usage is TRBJ2-7; D ambiguous. With 0 bases removed from V and 6 bases from J, the gap between germline ends came to 10 bases. This CDR3 has 13 amino acids. Germline values: CDR1 SGHRS, CDR2 YFSETQ. Here the CDR3 DNA reads TGCGCCAGCAGCTTGGCAGCGCCGGGCGAGCAGTACTTC. This sequence encodes CASSLAAPGEQYF.

The chain couples TRBV7-8 to TRBJ2-1, with 11 bases identical to TRBD2. V was pared by 5 bases and J by 6 bases, with 9 bases of the junction left unmatched. The CDR3 is 16 amino acids. CDR1 and CDR2 (germline): SGHVS, FQNEAQ. Here the CDR3 reads CASSIIGTSGANEQFF. The DNA for the CDR3 is TGTGCCAGCAGCATAATCGGGACTAGCGGTGCCAATGAGCAGTTCTTC. The variable domain in full, with the rest retrieved from reference TRBV7-8 and TRBJ2-1, is GAGVSQSPRYKVAKRGQDVALRCDPISGHVSLFWYQQALGQGPEFLTYFQNEAQLDKSGLPSDRFFAERPEGSVSTLKIQRTQQEDSAVYLCASSIIGTSGANEQFFGPGTRLTVL.

V and J are TRBV5-5 and TRBJ1-3; D gene ambiguous. Trimming took off 1 base at V and 3 bases at J, with 5 bases between the two ends. Germline V gene lookup returns CDR1 SGHKS and CDR2 YYEKEE (reference sequence). This CDR3 is built from 13 residues. For the CDR3, the DNA is TGTGCCAGCAGCTTGCGGGTTGGAAACACCATATATTTT. Its protein is CASSLRVGNTIYF. Supplemented by reference TRBV5-5 and TRBJ1-3, the full variable domain reads DAGVTQSPTHLIKTRGQQVTLRCSPISGHKSVSWYQQVLGQGPQFIFQYYEKEERGRGNFPDRFSARQFPNYSSELNVNALLLGDSALYLCASSLRVGNTIYFGEGSWLTVV.

The chain combines TRBV9 with TRBJ2-3; TRBD2 matches 11 bases. The V gene end was trimmed by 4 bases and the J gene end by 3 bases; junction bases not matched to a gene: 7. Germline CDR1 SGDLS, CDR2 YYNGEE. The CDR3 sequence is 16 residues long. The DNA of the CDR3 is TGTGCCAGCAGCAAGATAGCGGGGGGGGGTACAGATACGCAGTATTTT. Its protein product is CASSKIAGGGTDTQYF.

This sequence joins TRBV9 and TRBJ1-3, with 10 bases identical to TRBD1. With V trimmed by 2 bases and J by 4 bases, 9 bases remained unmatched. The CDR3 sequence is 17 residues long. Germline-derived CDR1 and CDR2 are SGDLS and YYNGEE. As DNA, the CDR3 is TGTGCCAGCAGCGTCCAAACCGGGACAGGGGTCGGAAACACCATATATTTT. Protein product: CASSVQTGTGVGNTIYF.

The chain is built from TRBV29-1 and TRBJ2-7; D is unclear. Germline loops: CDR1 SQVTM, CDR2 ANQGSEA. The length of the CDR3 is 14 residues. V shed 0 bases and J shed 0 bases, with 9 bases lying between them. The CDR3 here is CSVEDVSVSYEQYF. CDR3 bases: TGCAGCGTTGAAGATGTCAGTGTCTCCTACGAGCAGTACTTC.

This chain joins TRBV27 and TRBJ2-7; TRBD2 might be the D (5 bases). V was pared by 0 bases and J by 7 bases, with 13 bases between. The CDR3 totals 14 residues. Germline CDR1 MNHEY, CDR2 SMNVEV (reference sequence). The CDR3 region is CASSLSPDPGEQYF. The CDR3 nucleotides read TGTGCCAGCAGTTTATCACCGGATCCGGGGGAGCAGTACTTC.

The chain uses TRBV5-4 and TRBJ2-2, with 12 bases identical to TRBD2. The CDR3 loop spans 14 amino acids. Looked up from germline, CDR1 is SGHNT and CDR2 is YYREEE (reference sequence). V trimming: 4 bases; J trimming: 5 bases; junction bases outside the gene matches: 0. CDR3 sequence reads: CASSLAGGTGELFF. The CDR3 DNA sequence: TGTGCCAGCAGCCTAGCGGGGGGGACCGGGGAGCTGTTTTTT.

The chain combines TRBV4-2 with TRBJ2-6, with TRBD2 identical over 7 bases. From germline, CDR1 is LGHNA and CDR2 YNFKEQ. The CDR3 has 20 residues. V gave up 3 bases and J gave up 0 bases; unmatched junction bases: 14. The DNA for the CDR3 is TGTGCCAGCAGCCACCGCGGGGGACCCTTACAAAACTCTGGGGCCAACGTCCTGACTTTC. Protein: CASSHRGGPLQNSGANVLTF.

This clone was detected a few times. The CDR3 here is CASSIQGGGTDTQYF. The CDR3 DNA is TGTGCCAGTAGTATCCAGGGTGGGGGCACAGATACGCAGTATTTT. This chain joins TRBV19 and TRBJ2-3; D is possibly TRBD1 (5 bases). The CDR3 is made up of 15 amino acids. The germline V and J ends were trimmed by 3 bases and 1 base, with 11 bases remaining between them. Per the germline V gene, CDR1 is LNHDA and CDR2 is SQIVND (reference sequence).

The chain has TRBV6-4 and TRBJ2-3; 12 bases match TRBD2. The CDR3 has 15 amino acids. Germline V gives CDR1 MRHNA, CDR2 SNTAGT. The ends lost 6 bases at V and 6 bases at J; junction bases unmatched: 7. CDR3 coding DNA: TGTGCCAGCAGCAGCCTAGCGGGGGGGCCGGATACGCAGTATTTT. Its translation: CASSSLAGGPDTQYF.

This clone was counted a single time. The chain joins TRBV4-2 to TRBJ1-1; D ambiguous. This CDR3 has 14 amino acids. CDR1 is LGHNA and CDR2 is YNFKEQ in the germline V gene. Trimming shortened V by 1 base and J by 4 bases, and 10 bases separated the two germline ends. The CDR3 here is CASSQGSFGTEAFF. The CDR3 DNA reads as TGTGCCAGCAGCCAAGGCTCTTTCGGCACTGAAGCTTTCTTT.

J is TRBJ2-1 and V is TRBV11-3, with TRBD1 identical over 8 bases. This CDR3 comprises 16 residues. The V and J ends lost 4 bases and 3 bases, in that order; junction bases with no gene match: 8. Germline lookup yields CDR1 SGHNT and CDR2 YENEEA. This CDR3 is CASSSGGTGLYNEQFF. The CDR3 region has the DNA TGTGCCAGCAGCTCTGGGGGGACAGGACTCTACAATGAGCAGTTCTTC.

This clone was detected only a few times. This sequence joins TRBV7-3 and TRBJ2-2, with D possibly TRBD2 on 6 matching bases. This CDR3 contains 17 residues. CDR1 and CDR2 (germline): SGHTA, FQGTGA. The V gene lost 1 base and the J gene lost 6 bases, with 18 bases spanning the gap. The chain's CDR3 is CASSLMGLGSTPGELFF. In DNA form, the CDR3 reads TGTGCCAGCAGCTTAATGGGACTGGGTTCGACCCCCGGGGAGCTGTTTTTT.

The J gene is TRBJ1-2, the V gene TRBV4-2; D gene uncertain. Per germline, CDR1 LGHNA and CDR2 YNFKEQ. The V end lost 6 bases, the J end lost 2 bases, and 16 bases lay between the germline ends. CDR3 length equals 15 residues. Here the CDR3 reads CASSLPGNLNYGYTF. CDR3 nucleotide sequence: TGTGCCAGCAGTCTCCCCGGTAACTTAAACTATGGCTACACCTTC.

The count of this clone is one. The chain carries TRBV2 and TRBJ2-2; D is perhaps TRBD2 (6 bases). The CDR3 spans 14 residues. Looked up from germline, CDR1 is SNHLY and CDR2 is FYNNEI. V shed 4 bases and J shed 7 bases, with 13 bases lying between them. This CDR3 is CASSGGGYGGELFF. CDR3 nucleotides: TGTGCCAGCAGTGGTGGGGGGTATGGCGGGGAGCTGTTTTTT.

The chain employs TRBV5-4 and TRBJ1-1, with 11 bases fitting TRBD1. The V segment lost 5 bases and the J segment 11 bases; nucleotides outside the gene matches: 11. CDR3 size: 14 residues. Germline V lookup: CDR1 SGHNT, CDR2 YYREEE (reference sequence). CDR3 sequence: CASSHPGQGGFAFF. The CDR3 nucleotides read TGTGCCAGCAGTCATCCGGGACAGGGGGGGTTCGCTTTCTTT.